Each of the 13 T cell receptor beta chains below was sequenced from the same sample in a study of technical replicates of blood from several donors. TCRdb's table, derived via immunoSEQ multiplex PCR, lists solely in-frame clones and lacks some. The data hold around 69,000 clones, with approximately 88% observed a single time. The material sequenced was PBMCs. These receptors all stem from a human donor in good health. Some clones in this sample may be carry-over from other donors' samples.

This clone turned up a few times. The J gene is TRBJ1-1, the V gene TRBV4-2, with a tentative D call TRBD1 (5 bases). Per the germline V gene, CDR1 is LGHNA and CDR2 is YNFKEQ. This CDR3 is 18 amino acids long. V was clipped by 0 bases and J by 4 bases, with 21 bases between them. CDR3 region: CASSQDWLTAGSGTEAFF. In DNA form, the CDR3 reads TGTGCCAGCAGCCAAGATTGGTTGACAGCGGGGTCGGGCACTGAAGCTTTCTTT.

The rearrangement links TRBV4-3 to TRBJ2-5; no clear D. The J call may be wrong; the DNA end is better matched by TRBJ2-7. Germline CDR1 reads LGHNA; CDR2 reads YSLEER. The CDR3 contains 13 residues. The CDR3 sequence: CASSQDVSYEQYF. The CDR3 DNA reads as TGCGCCAGCAGCCAAGACGTCTCCTACGAGCAGTACTTC.

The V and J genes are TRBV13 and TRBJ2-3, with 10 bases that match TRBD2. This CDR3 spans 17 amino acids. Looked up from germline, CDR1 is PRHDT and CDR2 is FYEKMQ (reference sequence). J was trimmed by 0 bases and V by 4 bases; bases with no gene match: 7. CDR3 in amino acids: CASSSPLAGVSTDTQYF. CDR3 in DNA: TGTGCCAGCAGCTCCCCCCTAGCGGGAGTGAGCACAGATACGCAGTATTTT.

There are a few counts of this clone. CDR3 loop: CASSVEQAPSSYEQYF. The CDR3 bases are TGTGCCAGCAGCGTAGAGCAAGCACCTAGTTCCTACGAGCAGTACTTC. The chain employs TRBV9 and TRBJ2-7, with D unresolved. There are 16 residues in the CDR3. In germline, CDR1 is SGDLS, CDR2 YYNGEE. Trimming took off 0 bases at V and 1 base at J, with 14 bases between the two ends.

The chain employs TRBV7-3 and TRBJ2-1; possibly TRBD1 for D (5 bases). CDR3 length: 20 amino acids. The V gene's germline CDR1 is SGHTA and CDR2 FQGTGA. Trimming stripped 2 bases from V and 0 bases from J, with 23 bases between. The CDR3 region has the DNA TGTGCCAGCAGCTTATCGGCAGGGATATCCACCGTTAGCTCCTACAATGAGCAGTTCTTC. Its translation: CASSLSAGISTVSSYNEQFF.

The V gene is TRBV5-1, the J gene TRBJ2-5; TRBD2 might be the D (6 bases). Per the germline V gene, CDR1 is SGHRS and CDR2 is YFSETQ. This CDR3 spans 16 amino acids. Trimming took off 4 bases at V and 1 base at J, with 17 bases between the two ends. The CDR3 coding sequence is TGCGCCAGCAGCGTCCCCGTTGGTAGCGGCCAAGAGACCCAGTACTTC. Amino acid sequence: CASSVPVGSGQETQYF. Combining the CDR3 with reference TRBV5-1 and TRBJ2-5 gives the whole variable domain KAGVTQTPRYLIKTRGQQVTLSCSPISGHRSVSWYQQTPGQGLQFLFEYFSETQRNKGNFPGRFSGRQFSNSRSEMNVSTLELGDSALYLCASSVPVGSGQETQYFGPGTRLLVL.

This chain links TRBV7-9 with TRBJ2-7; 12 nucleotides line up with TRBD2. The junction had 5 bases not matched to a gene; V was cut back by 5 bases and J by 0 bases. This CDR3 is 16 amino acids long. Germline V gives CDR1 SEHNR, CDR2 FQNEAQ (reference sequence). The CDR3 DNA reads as TGTGCCAGCAGCGGAGGACTAGCGGGGAGCTCCTACGAGCAGTACTTC. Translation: CASSGGLAGSSYEQYF.

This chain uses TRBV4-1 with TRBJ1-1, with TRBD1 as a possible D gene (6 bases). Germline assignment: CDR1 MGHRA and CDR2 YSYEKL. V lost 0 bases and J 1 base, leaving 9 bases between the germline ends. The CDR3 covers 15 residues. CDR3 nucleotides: TGCGCCAGCAGCCAAGATCCACAGGGGAACACTGAAGCTTTCTTT. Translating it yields CASSQDPQGNTEAFF.

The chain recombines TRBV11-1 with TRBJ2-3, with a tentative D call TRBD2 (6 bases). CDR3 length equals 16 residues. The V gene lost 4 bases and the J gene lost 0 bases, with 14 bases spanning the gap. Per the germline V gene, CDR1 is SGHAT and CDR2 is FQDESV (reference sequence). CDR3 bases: TGTGCCAGCAGCTACCCGGGACTCCTTAGCACAGATACGCAGTATTTT. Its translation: CASSYPGLLSTDTQYF.

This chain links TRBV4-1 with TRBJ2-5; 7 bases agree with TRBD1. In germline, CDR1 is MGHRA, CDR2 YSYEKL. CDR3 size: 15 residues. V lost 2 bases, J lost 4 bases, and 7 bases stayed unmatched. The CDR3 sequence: CASSQTTGAPETQYF. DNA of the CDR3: TGCGCCAGCAGCCAAACAACAGGGGCGCCAGAGACCCAGTACTTC.

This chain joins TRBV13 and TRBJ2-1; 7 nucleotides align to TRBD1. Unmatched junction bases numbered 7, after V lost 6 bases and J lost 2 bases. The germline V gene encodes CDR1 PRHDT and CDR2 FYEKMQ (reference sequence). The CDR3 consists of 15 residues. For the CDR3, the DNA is TGTGCCAGCAGTACATACAGGGGAACCTACAATGAGCAGTTCTTC. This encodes CASSTYRGTYNEQFF.

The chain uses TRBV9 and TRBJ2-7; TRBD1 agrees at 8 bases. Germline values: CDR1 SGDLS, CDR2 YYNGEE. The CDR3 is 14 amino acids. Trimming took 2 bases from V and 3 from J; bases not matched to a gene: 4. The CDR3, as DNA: TGTGCCAGCAGCGTCGGGACAGGAGTCTACGAGCAGTACTTC. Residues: CASSVGTGVYEQYF.

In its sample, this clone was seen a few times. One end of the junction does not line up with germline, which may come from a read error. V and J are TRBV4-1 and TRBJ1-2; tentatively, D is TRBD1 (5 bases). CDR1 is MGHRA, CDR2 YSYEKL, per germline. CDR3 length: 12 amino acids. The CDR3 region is CASSQEAVGPSF. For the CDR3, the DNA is TGCGCCAGCAGCCAAGAGGCGGTGGGGCCATCCTTC.